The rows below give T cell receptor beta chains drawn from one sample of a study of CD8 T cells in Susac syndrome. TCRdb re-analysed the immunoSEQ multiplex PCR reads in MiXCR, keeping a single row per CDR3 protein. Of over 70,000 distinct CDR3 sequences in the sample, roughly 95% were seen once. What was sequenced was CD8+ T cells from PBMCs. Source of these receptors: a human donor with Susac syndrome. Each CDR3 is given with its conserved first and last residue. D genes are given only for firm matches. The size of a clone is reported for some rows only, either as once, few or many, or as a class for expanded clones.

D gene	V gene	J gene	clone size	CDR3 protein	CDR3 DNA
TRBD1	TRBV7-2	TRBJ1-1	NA	CASSSTGADKRAFF	TGTGCCAGCAGCTCAACAGGGGCCGACAAAAGGGCTTTCTTT
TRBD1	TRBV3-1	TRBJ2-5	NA	CASTRQGAFETQYF	TGTGCCAGTACCCGACAGGGGGCGTTTGAGACCCAGTACTTC
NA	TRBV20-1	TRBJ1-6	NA	CSARDFPPRIKGSPLHF	TGCAGTGCTAGAGATTTCCCCCCGCGAATCAAGGGTTCACCCCTCCACTTT
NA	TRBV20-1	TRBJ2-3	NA	CSARSGIDTQYF	TGCAGTGCTAGATCAGGGATAGATACGCAGTATTTT
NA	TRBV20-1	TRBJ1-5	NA	CSARRGRDQPQHF	TGCAGTGCTAGACGGGGAAGGGATCAGCCCCAGCATTTT
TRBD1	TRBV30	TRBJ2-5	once	CAWSPGQGAKTQYF	TGTGCCTGGAGTCCAGGACAGGGGGCGAAGACCCAGTACTTC
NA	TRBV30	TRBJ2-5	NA	CAWSVIDRETQYF	TGTGCCTGGAGTGTAATAGATCGGGAGACCCAGTACTTC
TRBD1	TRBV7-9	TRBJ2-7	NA	CASSPRTGKTYEQYF	TGTGCCAGCAGCCCGAGGACAGGGAAGACCTACGAGCAGTACTTC
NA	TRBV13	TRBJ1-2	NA	CASSRQAVNYGYTF	TGTGCCAGCAGCAGACAAGCGGTAAACTATGGCTACACCTTC
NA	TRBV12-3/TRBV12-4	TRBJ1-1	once	CASSLEGYYTEAFF	TGTGCCAGCAGTTTAGAAGGGTATTACACTGAAGCTTTCTTT
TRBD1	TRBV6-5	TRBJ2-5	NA	CASSRTGDYQETQYF	TGTGCCAGCAGCCGGACAGGGGACTACCAAGAGACCCAGTACTTC
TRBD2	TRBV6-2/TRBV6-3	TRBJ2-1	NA	CASRSGGHYNEQFF	TGTGCCAGCAGGAGCGGGGGGCACTACAATGAGCAGTTCTTC
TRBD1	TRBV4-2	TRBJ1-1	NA	CASSQMGGADRGLDTEAFF	TGTGCCAGCAGCCAGATGGGGGGAGCGGACAGGGGATTAGACACTGAAGCTTTCTTT
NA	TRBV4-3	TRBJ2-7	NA	CASSQDFTETYEQYF	TGCGCCAGCAGCCAAGATTTCACAGAAACCTACGAGCAGTACTTC
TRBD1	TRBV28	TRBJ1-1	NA	CASSFRQGDWEAFF	TGTGCCAGCTCATTTCGACAGGGAGATTGGGAAGCTTTCTTT
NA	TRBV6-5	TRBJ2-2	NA	CASSYGPGWVGELFF	TGTGCCAGCAGTTACGGTCCGGGTTGGGTCGGGGAGCTGTTTTTT
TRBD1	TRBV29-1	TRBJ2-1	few	CSVEDLVGTGSYNEQFF	TGCAGCGTTGAAGATCTAGTTGGGACAGGGTCCTACAATGAGCAGTTCTTC
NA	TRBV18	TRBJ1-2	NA	CASSSRGPVHGYTF	TGTGCCAGCTCAAGTCGGGGCCCCGTCCATGGCTACACCTTC
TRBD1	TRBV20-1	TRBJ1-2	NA	CSADRDENGYTF	TGCAGTGCCGACAGGGATGAGAATGGCTACACCTTC
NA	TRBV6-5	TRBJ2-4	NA	CASSYSARGIQYF	TGTGCCAGCAGTTACTCGGCCAGAGGCATTCAGTACTTC
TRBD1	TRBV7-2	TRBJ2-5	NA	CASSLGDRAIQETQYF	TGTGCCAGCAGCTTAGGGGACAGAGCAATCCAAGAGACCCAGTACTTC
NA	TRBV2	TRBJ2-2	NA	CASSLSDPGELFF	TGTGCCAGCAGTCTAAGCGATCCCGGGGAGCTGTTTTTT
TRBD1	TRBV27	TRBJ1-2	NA	CASREADRGGYGYTF	TGTGCCAGCAGGGAAGCGGACAGGGGAGGCTATGGCTACACCTTC
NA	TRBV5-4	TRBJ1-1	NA	CASSEDLIAIEAFF	TGTGCCAGCAGCGAAGACCTGATCGCAATCGAAGCTTTCTTT
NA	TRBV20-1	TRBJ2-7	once	CSASGADAYEQYF	TGCAGTGCTAGTGGGGCCGACGCCTACGAGCAGTACTTC
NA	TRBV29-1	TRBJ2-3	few	CSVMGTSSTDTQYF	TGCAGCGTCATGGGCACCTCTAGCACAGATACGCAGTATTTT
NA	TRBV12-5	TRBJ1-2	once	CASVRMGDLSYGYTF	TGTGCTAGTGTCCGGATGGGGGACCTTAGCTATGGCTACACCTTC
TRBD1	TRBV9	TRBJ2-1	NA	CASSPGDRYNEQFF	TGTGCCAGCAGCCCTGGGGACAGGTACAATGAGCAGTTCTTC
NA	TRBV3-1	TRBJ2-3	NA	CASSQVLAEDTQYF	TGTGCCAGCAGCCAAGTACTAGCAGAAGATACGCAGTATTTT
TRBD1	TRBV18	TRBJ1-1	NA	CASSPPTPVDRGSGTEAFF	TGTGCCAGCTCACCACCTACTCCGGTCGACAGGGGGTCAGGCACTGAAGCTTTCTTT
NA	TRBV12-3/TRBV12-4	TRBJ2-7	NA	CASSPIAQEQYF	TGTGCCAGCAGTCCGATCGCCCAGGAGCAGTACTTC
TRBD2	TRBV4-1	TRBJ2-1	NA	CASSRSSGGFSYNEQFF	TGCGCCAGCAGCCGATCTAGCGGGGGGTTCTCCTACAATGAGCAGTTCTTC
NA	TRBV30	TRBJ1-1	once	CAWSAGMNTEAFF	TGTGCCTGGAGTGCCGGGATGAACACTGAAGCTTTCTTT
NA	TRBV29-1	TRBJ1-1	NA	CSVGRVNTEAFF	TGCAGCGTTGGGAGGGTCAACACTGAAGCTTTCTTT
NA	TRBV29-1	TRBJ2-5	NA	CSVTLLETQYF	TGCAGCGTTACCCTCCTGGAGACCCAGTACTTC
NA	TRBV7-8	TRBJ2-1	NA	CASSLQAGDNEQFF	TGTGCCAGCAGCTTACAGGCCGGGGACAATGAGCAGTTCTTC
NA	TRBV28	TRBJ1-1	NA	CASSPSAPGGTEAFF	TGTGCCAGCAGTCCCTCAGCCCCAGGCGGCACTGAAGCTTTCTTT
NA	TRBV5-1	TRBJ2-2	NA	CASSLGAGQTNTGELFF	TGCGCCAGCAGCTTGGGTGCGGGACAGACGAACACCGGGGAGCTGTTTTTT
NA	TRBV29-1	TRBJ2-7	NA	CSVAKQIDSYEQYF	TGCAGCGTTGCGAAACAGATTGACTCCTACGAGCAGTACTTC
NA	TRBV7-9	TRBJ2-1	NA	CASSLARGSSYNEQFF	TGTGCCAGCAGCTTAGCCCGGGGGAGCTCCTACAATGAGCAGTTCTTC
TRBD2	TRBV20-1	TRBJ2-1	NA	CSAPGLAGNEQFF	TGCAGTGCCCCGGGACTAGCGGGGAATGAGCAGTTCTTC
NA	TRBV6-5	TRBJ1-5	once	CASSYSGATAHDQPQHF	TGTGCCAGCAGTTACAGTGGGGCTACCGCGCACGATCAGCCCCAGCATTTT
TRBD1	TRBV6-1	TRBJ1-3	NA	CASSEAAGGGNTIYF	TGTGCCAGCAGTGAAGCGGCAGGGGGTGGAAACACCATATATTTT
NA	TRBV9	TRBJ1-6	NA	CASSPAEDSPLHF	TGTGCCAGCAGCCCTGCGGAGGATTCACCCCTCCACTTT
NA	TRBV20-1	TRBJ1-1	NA	CSAFGGGTEAFF	TGCAGTGCTTTCGGGGGGGGCACTGAAGCTTTCTTT
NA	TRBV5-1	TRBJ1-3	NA	CASSLDDRSRIGNTIYF	TGCGCCAGCAGCTTGGATGACAGGTCCAGGATTGGAAACACCATATATTTT
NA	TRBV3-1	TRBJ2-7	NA	CATGLSRASYEQYF	TGTGCCACCGGCCTTTCTAGGGCCTCCTACGAGCAGTACTTC
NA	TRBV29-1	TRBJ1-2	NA	CSVEGGEDGYTF	TGCAGCGTTGAGGGGGGTGAGGATGGCTACACCTTC
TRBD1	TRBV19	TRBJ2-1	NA	CASSIQGGRDAEQFF	TGTGCCAGTAGTATACAAGGGGGCAGGGACGCTGAGCAGTTCTTC
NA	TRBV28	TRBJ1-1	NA	CASSFGAWKGGDTEAFF	TGTGCCAGCAGTTTTGGGGCTTGGAAGGGAGGGGACACTGAAGCTTTCTTT
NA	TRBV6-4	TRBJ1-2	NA	CASSDPPGGYTF	TGTGCCAGCAGTGACCCCCCGGGTGGCTACACCTTC